The clone carrying this T cell receptor (beta chain) was picked up a small number of times. The antigen is unknown. The data were taken from a study of cytomegalovirus exposure and HLA in healthy donors. Overall study results and limits: One variant, a missense change in DCLRE1C, was linked in a later analysis to TCR beta V- and J-gene trimming.

PCR involved 60 Vbeta and 13 Jbeta primers. Using immunoSEQ multiplex PCR, the repertoire was profiled, and TCRdb retains in-frame clones only, with some absent. Of about 140,000 clones in the sample, over 60% are singletons; the top ten hold 3% to 3.5%. This CDR3 region has 13 residues. Germline V gives CDR1 LGHNA, CDR2 YNFKEQ. V shed 4 bases and J shed 9 bases, with 12 bases lying between them. The chain links TRBV4-2 to TRBJ2-2; a weak D match, TRBD1 (5 bases). What was sequenced was PBMCs. The clonotype originates from a middle-aged man in good health and CMV-seronegative. The CDR3 loop is CASSPFAGRELFF. The CDR3 coding sequence is TGTGCCAGCAGCCCCTTTGCAGGGAGGGAGCTGTTTTTT.